This T cell receptor beta chain was obtained from a study of early T cells in non-severe SARS-CoV-2 infection. Looking at the study overall: Unsorted whole blood bulk RNA was sequenced, with unpaired chains.

Turning to this clonotype: Its antigen is currently unknown.

Unique molecular identifiers tagged individual cDNA molecules. TCRdb ran MiXCR on the 5' RACE reads and lists one entry per CDR3 protein. The sample has some 87,000 distinct CDR3 sequences; over 10% are singletons. Study-level findings and limits: The study's VDJdb matching favored anti-spike CD8 responses and missed private and CD4 specificities.

This CDR3 spans 16 amino acids. The germline V gene has CDR1 MDHEN and CDR2 SYDVKM. The trim removed 6 bases at V and 4 bases at J, leaving 7 bases unmatched. The V call is TRBV28, the J call TRBJ2-1, with 12 nucleotides matching TRBD2. This clonotype originated in an adult who was a healthcare worker with PCR-confirmed SARS-CoV-2 infection or an uninfected control (not recorded which). Sequencing input: whole blood. CDR3 coding DNA: TGTGCCAGCAGAGAGCCGGGACTAGCGGGTTACAATGAGCAGTTCTTC. This translates into CASREPGLAGYNEQFF.